Below, 5 T cell receptor beta chains from the same sample are listed, as sequenced in a study of blood T cell repertoires in COVID-19. Data came from immunoSEQ multiplex PCR; TCRdb stores just in-frame clones and leaves some out. The table records 400,000 to 450,000 clones, around 91% of them present only once. Sequencing was carried out using peripheral blood. The receptors stem from a woman aged 40 to 55 with COVID-19, enrolled during active disease.

The J gene is TRBJ1-3, the V gene TRBV19; D is uncertain. This CDR3 is 13 amino acids long. Deletions cut 10 bases from V and 0 bases from J, with 10 bases between. Looked up from germline, CDR1 is LNHDA and CDR2 is SQIVND (reference sequence). The CDR3 DNA follows: TGTGCCACCACTTCGAGCTCTGGAAACACCATATATTTT. This encodes CATTSSSGNTIYF. The full variable domain, completed using reference TRBV19 and TRBJ1-3, is DGGITQSPKYLFRKEGQNVTLSCEQNLNHDAMYWYRQDPGQGLRLIYYSQIVNDFQKGDIAEGYSVSREKKESFPLTVTSAQKNPTAFYLCATTSSSGNTIYFGEGSWLTVV.

The CDR3 nucleotides are TGTGCCAGCAGCGCGTACAGGGAGTACAATGAGCAGTTCTTC. This sequence encodes CASSAYREYNEQFF. The chain couples TRBV7-8 to TRBJ2-1; D possibly corresponds to TRBD1 (6 bases). Germline lookup yields CDR1 SGHVS and CDR2 FQNEAQ. The CDR3 runs 14 residues. The V end was cut by 5 bases, the J end by 4 bases, with 12 bases between.

The gene calls are TRBV7-9 and TRBJ2-2; D is uncertain. V was trimmed by 4 bases and J by 7 bases, leaving 4 bases between them. Germline V gives CDR1 SEHNR, CDR2 FQNEAQ (reference sequence). The CDR3 extends over 11 amino acids. The CDR3 DNA reads as TGTGCCAGCAGCTCTTTCGGGGAGCTGTTTTTT. The encoded protein is CASSSFGELFF.

CDR3 DNA sequence: TGCGCCAGCAGCCAAGTCTTAGGGACAGGGGGCCCTCATACGCAGTATTTT. This codes for CASSQVLGTGGPHTQYF. The chain couples TRBV4-1 to TRBJ2-3, with 12 bases that match TRBD1. The length of the CDR3 is 17 residues. The V gene end was trimmed by 1 base and the J gene end by 7 bases; junction bases not matched to a gene: 9. From germline, CDR1 is MGHRA and CDR2 YSYEKL.

This clone appeared once. The CDR3 region has the DNA TGTGCCAGCAGTGGAATGAGGCCAGATACGCAGTATTTT. It encodes CASSGMRPDTQYF. The rearrangement links TRBV2 to TRBJ2-3; no reliable D call. Trimming removed 4 bases at V and 4 bases at J, with 9 bases between. Per germline, CDR1 SNHLY and CDR2 FYNNEI. The CDR3 runs 13 residues.